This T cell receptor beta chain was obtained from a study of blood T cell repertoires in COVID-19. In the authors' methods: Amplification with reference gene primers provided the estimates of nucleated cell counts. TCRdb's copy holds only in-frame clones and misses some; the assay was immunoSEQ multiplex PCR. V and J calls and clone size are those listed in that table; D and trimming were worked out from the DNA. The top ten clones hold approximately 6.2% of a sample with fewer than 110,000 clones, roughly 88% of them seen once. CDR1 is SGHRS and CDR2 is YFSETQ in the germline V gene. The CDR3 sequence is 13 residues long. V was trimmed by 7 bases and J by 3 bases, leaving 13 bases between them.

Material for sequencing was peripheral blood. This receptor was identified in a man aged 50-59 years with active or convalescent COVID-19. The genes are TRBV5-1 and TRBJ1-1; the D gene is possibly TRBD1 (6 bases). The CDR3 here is CASSPTGYTEAFF. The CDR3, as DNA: TGCGCCAGCTCCCCAACAGGGTACACTGAAGCTTTCTTT.